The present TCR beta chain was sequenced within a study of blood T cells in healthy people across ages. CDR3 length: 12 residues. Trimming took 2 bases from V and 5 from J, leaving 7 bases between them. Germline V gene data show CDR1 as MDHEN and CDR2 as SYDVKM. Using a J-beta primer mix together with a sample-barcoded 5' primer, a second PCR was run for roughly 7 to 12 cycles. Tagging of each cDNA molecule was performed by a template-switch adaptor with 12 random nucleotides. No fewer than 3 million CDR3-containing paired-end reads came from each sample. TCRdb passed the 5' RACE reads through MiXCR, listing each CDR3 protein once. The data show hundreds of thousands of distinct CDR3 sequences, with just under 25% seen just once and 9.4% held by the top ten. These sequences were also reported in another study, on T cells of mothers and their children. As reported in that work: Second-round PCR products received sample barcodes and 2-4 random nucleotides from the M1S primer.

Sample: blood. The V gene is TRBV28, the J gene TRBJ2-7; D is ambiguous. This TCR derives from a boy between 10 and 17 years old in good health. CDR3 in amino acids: CASSLKRNEQYF. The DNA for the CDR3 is TGTGCCAGCAGTTTAAAGAGGAACGAGCAGTACTTC.